This T cell receptor (beta chain) was identified during a study of T cell repertoires in aging, cancer and after chemotherapy. CDR3 length: 13 residues. CDR1 MRHNA and CDR2 SNTAGT come from the germline V gene. Trimming took off 0 bases at V and 4 bases at J, with 3 bases between the two ends. TRB rearrangements spanning V, D and J were amplified using mixed TRB-A/B primers. Via MiXCR, TCRdb re-called the multiplex PCR reads, giving one row per CDR3 protein. The table lists roughly 12,000 distinct CDR3 sequences, less than 40% of them singletons. Peripheral blood genomic DNA, not sorted cells or RNA, was the template.

Material: blood. This TCR came from a human donor in good health. The donor label of this sample is uncertain. This chain links TRBV6-4 with TRBJ2-2, with no clear D. The CDR3 spells CASSDSSTGELFF. In nucleotides, the CDR3 is TGTGCCAGCAGTGACTCGAGCACCGGGGAGCTGTTTTTT.